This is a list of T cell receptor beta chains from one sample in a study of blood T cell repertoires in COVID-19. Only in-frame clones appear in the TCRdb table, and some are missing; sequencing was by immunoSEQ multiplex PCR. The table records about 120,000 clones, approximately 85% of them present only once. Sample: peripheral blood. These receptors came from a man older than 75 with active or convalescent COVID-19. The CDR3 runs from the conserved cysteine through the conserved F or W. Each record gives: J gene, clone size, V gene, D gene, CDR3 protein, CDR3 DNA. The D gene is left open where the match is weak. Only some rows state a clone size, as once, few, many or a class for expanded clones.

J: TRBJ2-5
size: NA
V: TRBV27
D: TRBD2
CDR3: CASSLSGRRETQYF
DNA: TGTGCCAGCAGTCTTAGCGGGAGAAGGGAGACCCAGTACTTC

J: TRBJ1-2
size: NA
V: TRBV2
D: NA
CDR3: CASSHMTGAANYGYTF
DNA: TGTGCCAGCAGCCACATGACAGGTGCAGCTAACTATGGCTACACCTTC

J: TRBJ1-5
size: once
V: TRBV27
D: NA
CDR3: CASSPTPTGALFEPQHF
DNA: TGTGCCAGCAGTCCCACGCCGACAGGTGCCCTTTTTGAGCCCCAGCATTTT

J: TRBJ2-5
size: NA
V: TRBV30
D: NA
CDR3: CAWRAGLVETQYF
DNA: TGTGCCTGGAGGGCCGGGTTAGTCGAGACCCAGTACTTC

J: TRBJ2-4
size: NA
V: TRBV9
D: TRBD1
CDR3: CATIGGQGALPGYF
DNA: TGTGCCACCATAGGAGGACAGGGGGCGCTTCCGGGGTACTTC

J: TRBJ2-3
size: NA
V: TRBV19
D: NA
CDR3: CASSFRGGRTDTQYF
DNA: TGTGCCAGTAGCTTTAGGGGAGGAAGGACAGATACGCAGTATTTT

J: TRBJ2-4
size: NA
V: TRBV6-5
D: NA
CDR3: CAGGAHLAKNIQYF
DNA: TGTGCCGGCGGGGCGCACTTAGCCAAAAACATTCAGTACTTC

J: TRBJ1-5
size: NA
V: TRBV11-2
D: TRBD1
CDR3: CASSSTGTGVSPQHF
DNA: TGTGCCAGCAGCTCCACCGGGACAGGGGTATCGCCCCAGCATTTT

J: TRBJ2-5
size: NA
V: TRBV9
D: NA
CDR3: CASSGGLQETQYF
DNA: TGTGCCAGCAGCGGAGGCCTCCAAGAGACCCAGTACTTC

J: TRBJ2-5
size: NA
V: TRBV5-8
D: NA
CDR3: CASSLEGNAVGIQETQYF
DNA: TGTGCCAGCAGCTTGGAGGGGAACGCGGTGGGAATTCAAGAGACCCAGTACTTC

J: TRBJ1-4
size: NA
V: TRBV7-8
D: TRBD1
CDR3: CASSSALQGFNEKLFF
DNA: TGTGCCAGCAGCTCAGCTCTACAGGGGTTTAATGAAAAACTGTTTTTT

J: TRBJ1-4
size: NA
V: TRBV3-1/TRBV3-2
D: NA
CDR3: CASSQLQSNEKLFF
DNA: TGTGCCAGCAGCCAGCTACAGTCTAATGAAAAACTGTTTTTT

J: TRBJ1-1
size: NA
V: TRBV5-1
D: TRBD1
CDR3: CASSPRQGANTEAFF
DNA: TGCGCCAGCAGCCCGCGACAGGGTGCGAACACTGAAGCTTTCTTT

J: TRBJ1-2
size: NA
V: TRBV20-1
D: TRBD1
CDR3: CSASEGANNYGYTF
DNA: TGCAGTGCTAGTGAGGGGGCCAATAACTATGGCTACACCTTC

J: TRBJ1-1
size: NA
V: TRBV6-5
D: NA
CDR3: CASTERGRNTEAFF
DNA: TGTGCCAGCACCGAAAGGGGCAGGAACACTGAAGCTTTCTTT

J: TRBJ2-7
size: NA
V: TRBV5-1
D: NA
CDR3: CASSLAGGPSSYEQYF
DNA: TGCGCCAGCAGCTTGGCCGGAGGCCCAAGCTCCTACGAGCAGTACTTC

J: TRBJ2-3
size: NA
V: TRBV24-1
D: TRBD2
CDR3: CATSAGAGDPGFDTQYF
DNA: TGTGCCACCAGTGCTGGGGCGGGGGACCCAGGTTTCGATACGCAGTATTTT

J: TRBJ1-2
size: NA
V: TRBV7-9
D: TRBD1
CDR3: CASSPWDRDGYTF
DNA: TGTGCCAGCAGCCCCTGGGACAGAGATGGCTACACCTTC

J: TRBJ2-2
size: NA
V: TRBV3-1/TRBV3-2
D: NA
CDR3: CASSQGQNTGELFF
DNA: TGTGCCAGCAGCCAAGGACAGAACACCGGGGAGCTGTTTTTT

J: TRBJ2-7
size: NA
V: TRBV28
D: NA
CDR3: CASRGVGGSYEQYF
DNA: TGTGCCAGCAGAGGTGTCGGGGGTTCCTACGAGCAGTACTTC

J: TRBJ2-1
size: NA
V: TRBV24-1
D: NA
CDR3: CATSARGSYNEQFF
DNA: TGTGCCACCAGTGCCAGGGGCTCCTACAATGAGCAGTTCTTC

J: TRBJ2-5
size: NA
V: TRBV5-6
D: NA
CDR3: CASSLPRSNQETQYF
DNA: TGTGCCAGCAGCTTGCCGCGAAGTAATCAAGAGACCCAGTACTTC

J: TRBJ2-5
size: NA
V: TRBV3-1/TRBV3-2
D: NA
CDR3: CASRPPGTTQETQYF
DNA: TGTGCCAGCAGGCCACCCGGGACAACACAAGAGACCCAGTACTTC

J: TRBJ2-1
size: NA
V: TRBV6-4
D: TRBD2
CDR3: CASSPLAGGYNEQFF
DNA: TGTGCCAGCAGTCCACTAGCGGGGGGCTACAATGAGCAGTTCTTC

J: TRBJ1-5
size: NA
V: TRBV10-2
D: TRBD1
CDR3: CASSGQGRGNQPQHF
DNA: TGCGCCAGCAGTGGACAGGGGCGGGGCAATCAGCCCCAGCATTTT

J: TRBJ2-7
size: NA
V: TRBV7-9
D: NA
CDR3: CASSLEGMGSEQYF
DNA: TGTGCCAGCAGCTTAGAGGGTATGGGGAGCGAGCAGTACTTC

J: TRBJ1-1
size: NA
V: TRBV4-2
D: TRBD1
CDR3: CASSQELGLAGGDTEAFF
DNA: TGTGCCAGCAGCCAAGAACTGGGCTTAGCAGGGGGCGACACTGAAGCTTTCTTT

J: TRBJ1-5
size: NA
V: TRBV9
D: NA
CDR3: CASSTSGHPNQPQHF
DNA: NA

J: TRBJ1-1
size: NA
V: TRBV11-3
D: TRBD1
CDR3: CASSLPGQGAFF
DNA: TGTGCCAGCAGCTTACCGGGACAGGGCGCTTTCTTT

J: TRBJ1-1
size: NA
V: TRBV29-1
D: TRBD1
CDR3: CSVQGVTEAFF
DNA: TGCAGCGTTCAGGGGGTGACTGAAGCTTTCTTT

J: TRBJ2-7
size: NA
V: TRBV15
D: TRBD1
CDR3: CATSRDPGQNYEQYF
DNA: TGTGCCACCAGCAGAGATCCGGGACAGAACTACGAGCAGTACTTC

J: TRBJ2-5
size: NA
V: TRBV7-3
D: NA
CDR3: CASSPNTGPETQYF
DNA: TGTGCCAGCAGCCCGAATACAGGTCCGGAGACCCAGTACTTC

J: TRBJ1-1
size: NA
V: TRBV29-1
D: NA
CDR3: CSVDQRIGGEAFF
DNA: TGCAGCGTTGATCAGAGGATAGGGGGTGAAGCTTTCTTT

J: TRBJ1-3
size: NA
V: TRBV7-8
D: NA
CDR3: CASSQRFRGNRNTIYF
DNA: TGTGCCAGCAGCCAGAGATTTCGGGGGAATAGAAACACCATATATTTT

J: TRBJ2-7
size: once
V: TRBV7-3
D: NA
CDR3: CASSLGQHYEQYF
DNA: TGTGCCAGCAGCTTAGGGCAGCACTACGAGCAGTACTTC

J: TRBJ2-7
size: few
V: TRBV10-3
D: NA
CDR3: CAISEIGGGQYF
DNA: TGTGCCATCAGTGAGATTGGGGGAGGGCAGTACTTC

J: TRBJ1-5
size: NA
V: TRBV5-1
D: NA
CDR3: CASSLAGSNQPQHF
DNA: TGCGCCAGCAGCTTGGCAGGATCCAATCAGCCCCAGCATTTT

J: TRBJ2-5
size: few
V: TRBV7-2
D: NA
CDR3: CASKQMAGMETQYF
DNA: TGTGCCAGCAAACAGATGGCGGGCATGGAGACCCAGTACTTC

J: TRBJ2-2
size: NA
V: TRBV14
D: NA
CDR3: CASSQFLNTGELFF
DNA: TGTGCCAGCAGCCAATTTTTAAACACCGGGGAGCTGTTTTTT

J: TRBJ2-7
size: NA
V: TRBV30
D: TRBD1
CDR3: CAWSGQGGSYEQYF
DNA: TGTGCCTGGAGCGGACAGGGGGGCTCCTACGAGCAGTACTTC

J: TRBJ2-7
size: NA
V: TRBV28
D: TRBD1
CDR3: CASSFGTGAEQYF
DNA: TGTGCCAGCAGTTTCGGGACAGGGGCTGAGCAGTACTTC